One and the same sample provided the 18 T cell receptor beta chains below, sequenced in a study of blood T cell repertoires in COVID-19. Profiled with immunoSEQ multiplex PCR; TCRdb holds only in-frame clones, not every one. The table lists roughly 82,000 clones, roughly 87% of them singletons, with roughly 1% in the top ten. Sequenced input: peripheral blood. These TCRs come from a woman aged 45 to 65 in a cohort sampled during active COVID-19.

There are a few counts of this clone. V and J are TRBV15 and TRBJ2-5; D not certain. Germline V lookup: CDR1 LNHNV, CDR2 YYDKDF (reference sequence). Trimming stripped 1 base from V and 1 base from J, with 7 bases between. The CDR3 contains 14 residues. The CDR3 sequence: CATSRVPFQETQYF. The CDR3 DNA is TGTGCCACCAGCAGAGTCCCATTCCAAGAGACCCAGTACTTC.

The V call is TRBV28, the J call TRBJ2-2; 7 positions match TRBD1. This CDR3 is built from 15 residues. The V gene's germline CDR1 is MDHEN and CDR2 SYDVKM. Trimming removed 6 bases from V and 1 base from J; junction bases left unmatched: 5. The CDR3 spells CASRRQGLNTGELFF. The CDR3 DNA is TGTGCCAGCAGAAGACAGGGCTTGAACACCGGGGAGCTGTTTTTT.

V usage is TRBV19 and J usage is TRBJ1-1, with a possible D match to TRBD1 (5 bases). Germline CDR1 LNHDA, CDR2 SQIVND (reference sequence). The CDR3 has 18 amino acids. V was cut by 2 bases and J by 2 bases, with 21 bases left in between. CDR3 amino acids: CASSITLLDGAVNTEAFF. The CDR3 coding sequence is TGTGCCAGTAGTATAACCCTCTTGGATGGGGCCGTAAACACTGAAGCTTTCTTT.

V gene TRBV7-8 combines with J gene TRBJ1-4; no clear D gene. Trimming cost V 8 bases and J 4 bases, with 14 bases left between them. Per germline, CDR1 SGHVS and CDR2 FQNEAQ. The length of the CDR3 is 14 residues. CDR3 in DNA: TGTGCCAGCGGCGGCGGGGATCGTAATGAAAAACTGTTTTTT. Amino acids: CASGGGDRNEKLFF.

CDR3 in amino acids: CASSIQGLAGFTDTQYF. CDR3 DNA: TGTGCCAGTAGTATACAAGGGCTAGCGGGGTTCACAGATACGCAGTATTTT. The gene calls are TRBV19 and TRBJ2-3; 9 bases are a match to TRBD2. There are 17 residues in the CDR3. Germline loops: CDR1 LNHDA, CDR2 SQIVND (reference sequence). Trimming at V came to 2 bases and at J to 2 bases, leaving 8 bases not matched to a gene.

The rearrangement joins TRBV9 to TRBJ2-7; tentative D call: TRBD1 (6 bases). Trimming pared 4 bases from V and 0 bases from J, leaving 14 bases between. This CDR3 is built from 15 residues. Per germline, CDR1 SGDLS and CDR2 YYNGEE. CDR3 loop: CASSPQGSYSYEQYF. The CDR3 DNA follows: TGTGCCAGCAGCCCCCAGGGGTCCTACTCCTACGAGCAGTACTTC.

The chain recombines TRBV3-1 (or the pseudogene TRBV3-2) with TRBJ1-3, with D unclear. This CDR3 spans 15 amino acids. Germline CDR1 reads LGHDT; CDR2 reads YNNKEL (reference sequence). V was cut by 2 bases and J by 4 bases, with 12 bases left in between. The CDR3 coding sequence is TGTGCCAGCAGCCAACGGAACAGTTGGGGAAACACCATATATTTT. Protein product: CASSQRNSWGNTIYF.

The chain uses TRBV9 and TRBJ1-3, with D possibly being TRBD1 (5 bases). There are 14 residues in the CDR3. V was shortened by 0 bases and J by 3 bases, with 7 bases between the two germline ends. CDR1 is SGDLS, CDR2 YYNGEE, per germline. CDR3 residues: CASSVGQLGNTIYF. The CDR3 bases are TGTGCCAGCAGCGTAGGACAGCTTGGAAACACCATATATTTT.

The rearrangement links TRBV4-2 to TRBJ2-3; 7 bases are shared with TRBD2. Germline V CDR1 and CDR2: LGHNA, YNFKEQ. This CDR3 has 15 residues. Trimming at V came to 0 bases and at J to 11 bases, leaving 11 bases not matched to a gene. The CDR3 sequence is CASSQEWSGIFRQYF. The CDR3, as DNA: TGTGCCAGCAGCCAAGAGTGGAGCGGGATCTTCCGGCAGTATTTT.

This clone is a singleton in its sample. The chain recombines TRBV6-5 with TRBJ2-1, with 9 bases aligning to TRBD2. The trim removed 4 bases at V and 10 bases at J, leaving 14 bases unmatched. This CDR3 has 16 amino acids. Germline-derived CDR1 and CDR2 are MNHEY and SVGAGI. CDR3 amino acids: CASSSDGGGVRGEQFF. Written as DNA, the CDR3 is TGTGCCAGCAGTTCGGACGGCGGGGGGGTACGAGGGGAGCAGTTCTTC.

The rearrangement links TRBV27 to TRBJ2-2; 7 positions match TRBD2. J was trimmed by 0 bases and V by 5 bases; bases with no gene match: 6. The CDR3 covers 16 residues. Germline V gene lookup returns CDR1 MNHEY and CDR2 SMNVEV (reference sequence). The CDR3 DNA reads as TGTGCCAGCAGTCTGGGTGGGACTACGAACACCGGGGAGCTGTTTTTT. Its translation: CASSLGGTTNTGELFF.

This clone appeared a single time. The V call is TRBV27, the J call TRBJ2-1; 9 bases match TRBD2. V gave up 8 bases and J gave up 9 bases; unmatched junction bases: 8. Germline V gene lookup returns CDR1 MNHEY and CDR2 SMNVEV (reference sequence). The CDR3 loop spans 13 amino acids. CDR3 nucleotide sequence: TGTGCCAGCCGTGGTAGCGGGAGAAGTGAGCAGTTCTTC. Its translation: CASRGSGRSEQFF.

This clone was picked up one time. The chain is built from TRBV30 and TRBJ2-5; D perhaps matches TRBD2 (5 bases). The CDR3 spans 12 residues. Per the germline V gene, CDR1 is GTSNPN and CDR2 is SVGIG (reference sequence). The V gene lost 5 bases and the J gene lost 5 bases, with 12 bases spanning the gap. CDR3: CAWLKGSETQYF. The DNA for the CDR3 is TGTGCCTGGCTAAAAGGGAGCGAGACCCAGTACTTC.

The V call is TRBV28, the J call TRBJ1-3; 7 bases match TRBD1. The CDR3 contains 14 residues. Germline V gene lookup returns CDR1 MDHEN and CDR2 SYDVKM. The V segment lost 4 bases and the J segment 4 bases; nucleotides outside the gene matches: 4. CDR3 sequence (DNA): TGTGCCAGCAGTTCCCGGGACAGCGGAAACACCATATATTTT. Its protein is CASSSRDSGNTIYF.

V gene TRBV27 combines with J gene TRBJ1-1, with D tentatively TRBD1 (5 bases). The V gene's germline CDR1 is MNHEY and CDR2 SMNVEV (reference sequence). Trimming removed 3 bases from V and 1 base from J, with 9 bases in between. The CDR3 spans 14 residues. The CDR3 protein is CASSFTGSNTEAFF. The CDR3 nucleotides are TGTGCCAGCAGTTTTACAGGATCGAACACTGAAGCTTTCTTT.

The V gene is TRBV19, the J gene TRBJ1-1; the D is unclear. Germline CDR1 reads LNHDA; CDR2 reads SQIVND (reference sequence). Between the trimmed V and J ends, which lost 7 bases and 4 bases, there was a span of 10 bases. CDR3 size: 12 residues. The CDR3 nucleotides are TGTGCCAGTAACCTGGGAGGCACTGAAGCTTTCTTT. This sequence encodes CASNLGGTEAFF.

This clone was seen just once. Other DNA variants within this sample encode the same CDR3. The rearrangement joins TRBV18 to TRBJ2-7, with D perhaps matching TRBD2 (5 bases). The germline gives CDR1 KGHSH, CDR2 LQKENI. Trimming took 2 bases from V and 3 from J, leaving 5 bases between them. The CDR3 is 12 residues long. CDR3 in DNA: TGTGCCAGCTCACCAGGGAGCTACGAGCAGTACTTC. Protein sequence: CASSPGSYEQYF.

The chain couples TRBV7-9 to TRBJ1-2; TRBD1 aligns across 7 bases. Germline V CDR1 and CDR2: SEHNR, FQNEAQ (reference sequence). The CDR3 loop spans 16 amino acids. With V trimmed by 5 bases and J by 0 bases, 9 bases remained unmatched. The CDR3 DNA sequence: TGTGCCAGCAGCCCAACCGGGACAGCAGCTAACTATGGCTACACCTTC. It yields the protein CASSPTGTAANYGYTF.